This is a list of T cell receptor beta chains from one sample in a study of blood T cell repertoires in COVID-19. TCRdb's copy holds only in-frame clones and misses some; the assay was immunoSEQ multiplex PCR. Seen here are under 80,000 clones, 85% to 90% observed once, and the top ten hold roughly 3.9%. The specimen was peripheral blood. The receptor source for this set is a man aged 65 to 79 with active COVID-19. The CDR3 runs from the conserved cysteine through the conserved F or W. Each record gives: J gene, V gene, CDR3 protein.

>TRBJ1-5|TRBV25-1
CASSESGNRARVQPQHF
>TRBJ2-7|TRBV11-2
CASSLIRAGEQYF
>TRBJ2-3|TRBV24-1
CATSDLGLDTDTQYF
>TRBJ2-7|TRBV4-3
CASSPVLAGVYEQYF
>TRBJ2-7|TRBV6-5
CASSYLSGSRLYEQYF
>TRBJ2-1|TRBV6-2/TRBV6-3
CASSYIDEQFF
>TRBJ1-5|TRBV18
CASSPSLGQGSNQPQHF
>TRBJ2-2|TRBV5-1
CASSIGTGNTGELFF
>TRBJ1-2|TRBV15
CATGADRGGHGYTF
>TRBJ1-5|TRBV28
CASSTQDRGPNQPQHF
>TRBJ2-7|TRBV21-1
CASSKRGDRGAYEQYF
>TRBJ2-3|TRBV3-1/TRBV3-2
CASSQGLAGHTHTQYF
>TRBJ1-6|TRBV7-6
CASSLDGGNSPLHF
>TRBJ2-2|TRBV5-4
CASSRAGGTGELFF
>TRBJ2-2|TRBV19
CASTPSGYTGELFF
>TRBJ2-1|TRBV19
CASSVAGNEQFF
>TRBJ2-5|TRBV5-4
CASSSDPSGSPRETQYF
>TRBJ2-4|TRBV4-2
CASSQGEASGNLAKNIQYF